This is a list of T cell receptor beta chains from one sample in a study of CD8 T cells in ankylosing spondylitis. TCRdb reanalysed the 5' RACE reads using MiXCR and keeps one entry per CDR3 protein. The sample has about 800,000 distinct CDR3 sequences, roughly 12% seen once. Sequencing used blood, either unsorted or a sorted T cell fraction (not recorded which). The receptors were sampled from a male donor with ankylosing spondylitis. CDR3s include the opening cysteine and the closing phenylalanine or tryptophan. The D gene is left open where the match is weak. Where a row states a size, it is once, few, many or the class of an expanded clone; other rows omit it.

-,TRBV25-1,TRBJ1-2,-,TGTGCCAGCAGTCGCATCCAGAGCTATGGCTACACCTTC,CASSRIQSYGYTF
TRBD1,TRBV29-1,TRBJ2-7,-,TGCAGCGCGGGACAGTCGAGCCCCTACGAGCAGTACTTC,CSAGQSSPYEQYF
TRBD1,TRBV5-1,TRBJ2-2,many,TGCGGGACCGGGACAGGCGCGAACACCGGGGAGCTGTTTTTT,CGTGTGANTGELFF
TRBD2,TRBV10-3,TRBJ2-5,few,TGTGCCATCAGTGCCAGCGGGGGGGCGGAGGAGACCCAGTACTTC,CAISASGGAEETQYF
TRBD2,TRBV6-1,TRBJ2-2,few,TGTGCCAGCAGTGTTGGTAGCGGGACGAACACCGGGGAGCTGTTTTTT,CASSVGSGTNTGELFF
-,TRBV20-1,TRBJ2-3,many,TGCAGTGCGTGGGATCCTAGCACAGATACGCAGTATTTT,CSAWDPSTDTQYF
-,TRBV15,TRBJ2-1,-,TGTGCCACCAGCAGAGACTTTGACAGGGAGGCAAGGAATGAGCAGTTCTTC,CATSRDFDREARNEQFF
-,TRBV20-1,TRBJ2-7,-,TGCAGTGCTAGATTGGCCGGGGTTCGTGGCGAGCAGTACTTC,CSARLAGVRGEQYF
TRBD2,TRBV4-1,TRBJ2-6,few,TGCGCCAGCAGCCAAGATTGGGGGGGATTCTCTGGGGCCAACGTCCTGACTTTC,CASSQDWGGFSGANVLTF
TRBD1,TRBV20-1,TRBJ1-2,-,TGCAGTGCTAGAGGGACAGGGATCCGAGGCTACACCTTC,CSARGTGIRGYTF
-,TRBV20-1,TRBJ2-5,few,TGCAGTGCTAGAGACCCCCGGGGTTTCCAGGAGACCCAGTACTTC,CSARDPRGFQETQYF
-,TRBV7-9,TRBJ2-1,-,TGTGCCAGCAAGTTCGACTCCGTCGGCAATGAGCAGTTCTTC,CASKFDSVGNEQFF
-,TRBV5-1,TRBJ2-5,many,TGCGCCAGCAGCTCCCAGGGCGGTCCAGAGACCCAGTACTTC,CASSSQGGPETQYF
TRBD1,TRBV5-1,TRBJ1-2,-,TGCGCCAGCACCTCCGGGACAGGGGGTGTAGGAGGCTACACCTTC,CASTSGTGGVGGYTF
-,TRBV9,TRBJ1-1,-,TGTGCCAGCAGCGTAGTGGACGGGACTGAAGCTTTCTTT,CASSVVDGTEAFF
-,TRBV11-2,TRBJ1-1,-,TGTGCCAGCAGCTTAGAGTGGGTTTCAGAAGCTTTCTTT,CASSLEWVSEAFF
-,TRBV4-3,TRBJ1-3,-,TGCGCCAGCAGCCAGTTATCGAGCTCTGGAAACACCATATATTTT,CASSQLSSSGNTIYF